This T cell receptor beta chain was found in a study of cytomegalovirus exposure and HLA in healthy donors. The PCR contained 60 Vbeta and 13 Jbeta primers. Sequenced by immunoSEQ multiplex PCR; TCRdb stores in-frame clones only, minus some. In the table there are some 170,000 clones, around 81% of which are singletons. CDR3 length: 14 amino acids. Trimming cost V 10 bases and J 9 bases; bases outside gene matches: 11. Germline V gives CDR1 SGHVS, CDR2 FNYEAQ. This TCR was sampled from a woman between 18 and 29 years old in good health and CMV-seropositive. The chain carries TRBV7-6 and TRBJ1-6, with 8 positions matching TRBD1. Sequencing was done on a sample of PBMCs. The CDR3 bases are TGTGCCACCAAGACAGGGGCCTTGGGTTCACCCCTCCACTTT. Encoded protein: CATKTGALGSPLHF.